The rows below give T cell receptor beta chains drawn from one sample of a study of shared clonotypes between healthy human individuals. Sequenced by immunoSEQ multiplex PCR; TCRdb stores in-frame clones only, minus some. The top ten clones hold 0.36% of a sample with around 2.5 million clones, 90% to 95% of them seen once. The sequenced sample was naive CD4+ T cells from PBMCs. Receptors originate from a man aged 18 to 29 in good health. Some clones in this sample may be carry-over from other donors' samples. Each CDR3 is given with its conserved first and last residue. Each record gives: CDR3 protein, CDR3 DNA, clone size, D gene, J gene, V gene. D genes are given only for firm matches. For some rows the clone size is stated as once, few or many, or as a class when expanded; others skip it.

CDR3 protein: CASSRGTAEAFF
CDR3 DNA: TGTGCCAGCAGCCGGGGGACGGCTGAAGCTTTCTTT
clone size: -
D gene: -
J gene: TRBJ1-1
V gene: TRBV11-3

CDR3 protein: CASSLLAGGSTDTQYF
CDR3 DNA: TGTGCCAGCAGCTTGCTAGCGGGAGGGAGCACAGATACGCAGTATTTT
clone size: -
D gene: TRBD2
J gene: TRBJ2-3
V gene: TRBV7-8

CDR3 protein: CASTRTGAYEQYF
CDR3 DNA: TGTGCCAGCACCAGGACAGGGGCCTACGAGCAGTACTTC
clone size: -
D gene: TRBD1
J gene: TRBJ2-7
V gene: TRBV6-1

CDR3 protein: CASSPTAFYEQYF
CDR3 DNA: TGTGCCAGCAGCCCAACCGCCTTTTACGAGCAGTACTTC
clone size: -
D gene: -
J gene: TRBJ2-7
V gene: TRBV27

CDR3 protein: CASSQEMVGTARVGELFF
CDR3 DNA: TGCGCCAGCAGCCAGGAAATGGTAGGGACAGCAAGAGTCGGGGAGCTGTTTTTT
clone size: -
D gene: TRBD1
J gene: TRBJ2-2
V gene: TRBV4-3

CDR3 protein: CASSFQREGEQYF
CDR3 DNA: TGTGCCAGCAGCTTCCAGCGGGAGGGAGAGCAGTACTTC
clone size: -
D gene: TRBD2
J gene: TRBJ2-7
V gene: TRBV7-3

CDR3 protein: CAWKTGVRKQYF
CDR3 DNA: TGTGCCTGGAAGACAGGGGTACGTAAGCAGTACTTC
clone size: -
D gene: TRBD1
J gene: TRBJ2-7
V gene: TRBV30

CDR3 protein: CASRQGSSYEQYF
CDR3 DNA: TGTGCCAGCCGCCAGGGCAGCTCCTACGAGCAGTACTTC
clone size: few
D gene: -
J gene: TRBJ2-7
V gene: TRBV6-1

CDR3 protein: CASSLGSGGPYEQYF
CDR3 DNA: TGTGCCAGCAGTTTAGGGTCAGGGGGCCCCTACGAGCAGTACTTC
clone size: -
D gene: TRBD1
J gene: TRBJ2-7
V gene: TRBV28

CDR3 protein: CASSLSGRALTDTQYF
CDR3 DNA: TGTGCCAGCAGCCTGAGCGGGAGGGCCCTCACAGATACGCAGTATTTT
clone size: -
D gene: TRBD2
J gene: TRBJ2-3
V gene: TRBV16

CDR3 protein: CASSPKLRYNEQFF
CDR3 DNA: TGTGCCAGCAGTCCCAAATTGAGATACAATGAGCAGTTCTTC
clone size: -
D gene: -
J gene: TRBJ2-1
V gene: TRBV28

CDR3 protein: CASSFRGNSYEQYF
CDR3 DNA: TGTGCCAGCAGTTTCCGGGGAAACTCCTACGAGCAGTACTTC
clone size: -
D gene: -
J gene: TRBJ2-7
V gene: TRBV27

CDR3 protein: CASSLTGGRTGELFF
CDR3 DNA: TGCGCCAGCAGCCTGACAGGGGGCCGCACCGGGGAGCTGTTTTTT
clone size: once
D gene: TRBD1
J gene: TRBJ2-2
V gene: TRBV5-1

CDR3 protein: CASSGRDSTDTQYF
CDR3 DNA: TGCGCCAGCAGCGGCAGGGACAGCACAGATACGCAGTATTTT
clone size: -
D gene: -
J gene: TRBJ2-3
V gene: TRBV5-1

CDR3 protein: CASSYRFAGEETQYF
CDR3 DNA: TGTGCCAGCAGTTACCGTTTTGCCGGGGAAGAGACCCAGTACTTC
clone size: -
D gene: -
J gene: TRBJ2-5
V gene: TRBV6-5

CDR3 protein: CASSSLTSGRASETQYF
CDR3 DNA: TGCGCCAGCAGCTCCTTGACTAGCGGGAGGGCCTCAGAGACCCAGTACTTC
clone size: -
D gene: TRBD2
J gene: TRBJ2-5
V gene: TRBV5-1

CDR3 protein: CASSFPPPGQGAYSNQPQHF
CDR3 DNA: TGTGCCAGCAGTTTTCCACCACCGGGACAGGGCGCGTATAGCAATCAGCCCCAGCATTTT
clone size: -
D gene: TRBD1
J gene: TRBJ1-5
V gene: TRBV27

CDR3 protein: CASNYNRDRGNTEAFF
CDR3 DNA: TGTGCCAGCAACTATAACCGGGACAGGGGGAACACTGAAGCTTTCTTT
clone size: -
D gene: TRBD1
J gene: TRBJ1-1
V gene: TRBV2

CDR3 protein: CASSDGPAETQYF
CDR3 DNA: TGTGCCAGCAGCGACGGACCTGCGGAGACCCAGTACTTC
clone size: -
D gene: -
J gene: TRBJ2-5
V gene: TRBV11-3

CDR3 protein: CASSPVFGTSGSYEQYF
CDR3 DNA: TGTGCCAGCAGTCCGGTCTTCGGGACTAGCGGATCCTACGAGCAGTACTTC
clone size: -
D gene: TRBD2
J gene: TRBJ2-7
V gene: TRBV28

CDR3 protein: CASSSQLAVGPETQYF
CDR3 DNA: TGTGCCAGCAGCTCGCAACTAGCGGTGGGGCCCGAGACCCAGTACTTC
clone size: -
D gene: TRBD2
J gene: TRBJ2-5
V gene: TRBV7-3

CDR3 protein: CASTVGGPYNEQFF
CDR3 DNA: TGTGCCAGCACCGTCGGGGGGCCCTACAATGAGCAGTTCTTC
clone size: once
D gene: -
J gene: TRBJ2-1
V gene: TRBV7-2

CDR3 protein: CASSAAGLEQYF
CDR3 DNA: TGCGCCAGCAGCGCCGCAGGGCTCGAGCAGTACTTC
clone size: -
D gene: -
J gene: TRBJ2-7
V gene: TRBV5-1

CDR3 protein: CASSTNRGTYNEQFF
CDR3 DNA: TGTGCCAGCAGTACCAACAGGGGGACCTACAATGAGCAGTTCTTC
clone size: once
D gene: TRBD1
J gene: TRBJ2-1
V gene: TRBV7-3

CDR3 protein: CATSIGTSGGQLGQFF
CDR3 DNA: TGTGCCACCAGCATCGGGACTAGCGGGGGACAACTGGGGCAGTTCTTC
clone size: -
D gene: TRBD2
J gene: TRBJ2-1
V gene: TRBV15

CDR3 protein: CASSLDRENEQFF
CDR3 DNA: TGTGCCAGCAGCTTAGACAGGGAAAATGAGCAGTTCTTC
clone size: -
D gene: TRBD1
J gene: TRBJ2-1
V gene: TRBV7-3

CDR3 protein: CASSSTGTANEKLFF
CDR3 DNA: TGTGCCAGCAGCTCCACCGGGACAGCTAATGAAAAACTGTTTTTT
clone size: -
D gene: TRBD1
J gene: TRBJ1-4
V gene: TRBV28

CDR3 protein: CASSLPGARYSNQPQHF
CDR3 DNA: TGTGCCAGCAGTCTTCCTGGGGCCCGCTATAGCAATCAGCCCCAGCATTTT
clone size: -
D gene: -
J gene: TRBJ1-5
V gene: TRBV28

CDR3 protein: CASSVGGLAGDTQYF
CDR3 DNA: TGTGCCAGCAGCGTAGGGGGACTAGCTGGGGATACGCAGTATTTT
clone size: -
D gene: TRBD2
J gene: TRBJ2-3
V gene: TRBV9

CDR3 protein: CASILMEGLETQYF
CDR3 DNA: TGTGCCAGCATTTTAATGGAGGGGTTGGAGACCCAGTACTTC
clone size: -
D gene: -
J gene: TRBJ2-5
V gene: TRBV6-9

CDR3 protein: CASSEQTLYEQYF
CDR3 DNA: TGTGCCAGCAGTGAACAGACTCTCTACGAGCAGTACTTC
clone size: -
D gene: -
J gene: TRBJ2-7
V gene: TRBV25-1

CDR3 protein: CASSVASGTYNEQFF
CDR3 DNA: TGTGCCAGCAGCGTAGCTAGCGGAACCTACAATGAGCAGTTCTTC
clone size: -
D gene: TRBD2
J gene: TRBJ2-1
V gene: TRBV9

CDR3 protein: CASSFFSGSYNEQFF
CDR3 DNA: TGTGCCAGCAGCTTTTTCAGCGGCTCCTACAATGAGCAGTTCTTC
clone size: -
D gene: -
J gene: TRBJ2-1
V gene: TRBV7-2

CDR3 protein: CASSSQGVGFWGSSGNTIYF
CDR3 DNA: TGTGCCAGCAGCTCACAGGGAGTCGGGTTCTGGGGCTCCTCTGGAAACACCATATATTTT
clone size: -
D gene: -
J gene: TRBJ1-3
V gene: TRBV13

CDR3 protein: CASSLSVSGANVLTF
CDR3 DNA: TGCGCCAGCAGCTTGTCGGTCTCTGGGGCCAACGTCCTGACTTTC
clone size: -
D gene: -
J gene: TRBJ2-6
V gene: TRBV5-1

CDR3 protein: CASSPGQGPYEQYF
CDR3 DNA: TGTGCCAGCTCACCGGGACAGGGGCCCTACGAGCAGTACTTC
clone size: -
D gene: TRBD1
J gene: TRBJ2-7
V gene: TRBV18

CDR3 protein: CASSFRESYNEQFF
CDR3 DNA: TGTGCCAGCAGCTTCAGGGAATCCTACAATGAGCAGTTCTTC
clone size: -
D gene: -
J gene: TRBJ2-1
V gene: TRBV5-5

CDR3 protein: CASSADRGETQYF
CDR3 DNA: TGTGCCAGCAGCGCGGACAGGGGAGAGACCCAGTACTTC
clone size: -
D gene: TRBD1
J gene: TRBJ2-5
V gene: TRBV11-2

CDR3 protein: CASSPGTSGNNEQFF
CDR3 DNA: TGCGCCAGCAGCCCCGGGACTAGCGGGAACAATGAGCAGTTCTTC
clone size: -
D gene: TRBD2
J gene: TRBJ2-1
V gene: TRBV5-1

CDR3 protein: CASSPRTSGYSTDTQYF
CDR3 DNA: TGTGCCAGCAGCCCACGGACTAGCGGATATAGCACAGATACGCAGTATTTT
clone size: once
D gene: TRBD2
J gene: TRBJ2-3
V gene: TRBV5-4

CDR3 protein: CATENTDTQYF
CDR3 DNA: TGTGCCACCGAAAACACAGATACGCAGTATTTT
clone size: -
D gene: -
J gene: TRBJ2-3
V gene: TRBV7-9

CDR3 protein: CASSLHFGGTIYNEQFF
CDR3 DNA: TGTGCCAGCAGTTTGCATTTCGGTGGGACTATATACAATGAGCAGTTCTTC
clone size: -
D gene: TRBD2
J gene: TRBJ2-1
V gene: TRBV28

CDR3 protein: CASSPTSGSLGEQFF
CDR3 DNA: TGTGCCAGCAGCCCGACTAGCGGGAGCTTGGGTGAGCAGTTCTTC
clone size: -
D gene: TRBD2
J gene: TRBJ2-1
V gene: TRBV11-3

CDR3 protein: CASSKEAGGTEAFF
CDR3 DNA: TGTGCCAGCAGCAAAGAGGCTGGGGGCACTGAAGCTTTCTTT
clone size: -
D gene: -
J gene: TRBJ1-1
V gene: TRBV21-1

CDR3 protein: CASSLGGGRVYNEQFF
CDR3 DNA: TGTGCCAGCAGCTTAGGAGGCGGGAGGGTCTACAATGAGCAGTTCTTC
clone size: -
D gene: TRBD2
J gene: TRBJ2-1
V gene: TRBV7-2

CDR3 protein: CASRQLDSEQFF
CDR3 DNA: TGTGCCAGCAGACAACTAGACTCTGAGCAGTTCTTC
clone size: -
D gene: -
J gene: TRBJ2-1
V gene: TRBV27

CDR3 protein: CASSTGGGNTIYF
CDR3 DNA: TGTGCCAGCAGCACAGGGGGTGGAAACACCATATATTTT
clone size: -
D gene: TRBD1
J gene: TRBJ1-3
V gene: TRBV6-5

CDR3 protein: CASSMGSVTEQYF
CDR3 DNA: TGTGCCAGTAGTATGGGCTCTGTTACCGAGCAGTACTTC
clone size: -
D gene: -
J gene: TRBJ2-7
V gene: TRBV19

CDR3 protein: CASSQDPLTAFNIRDTQYF
CDR3 DNA: TGCGCCAGCAGCCAAGATCCCCTGACCGCTTTCAACATAAGAGATACGCAGTATTTT
clone size: -
D gene: -
J gene: TRBJ2-3
V gene: TRBV4-1

CDR3 protein: CASSTQGDDYGYTF
CDR3 DNA: TGTGCCAGCAGCACCCAGGGGGACGACTATGGCTACACCTTC
clone size: -
D gene: TRBD1
J gene: TRBJ1-2
V gene: TRBV7-9

CDR3 protein: CASRRGEGQFF
CDR3 DNA: TGTGCCAGTAGACGAGGGGAGGGGCAGTTCTTC
clone size: -
D gene: TRBD2
J gene: TRBJ2-1
V gene: TRBV19

CDR3 protein: CASSPTLSNTGELFF
CDR3 DNA: TGTGCCAGCTCCCCCACGTTATCAAACACCGGGGAGCTGTTTTTT
clone size: -
D gene: -
J gene: TRBJ2-2
V gene: TRBV18

CDR3 protein: CASSQGPGRGQVYIQYF
CDR3 DNA: TGTGCCAGCAGCCAGGGTCCCGGGAGGGGCCAAGTATACATTCAGTACTTC
clone size: -
D gene: TRBD2
J gene: TRBJ2-4
V gene: TRBV4-2

CDR3 protein: CASSTMDRDRAFF
CDR3 DNA: TGTGCCAGCTCAACAATGGACAGGGATCGAGCTTTCTTT
clone size: once
D gene: TRBD1
J gene: TRBJ1-1
V gene: TRBV18

CDR3 protein: CASSLATGSGNTIYF
CDR3 DNA: TGTGCCAGCAGCTTAGCCACGGGTTCTGGAAACACCATATATTTT
clone size: -
D gene: -
J gene: TRBJ1-3
V gene: TRBV7-9

CDR3 protein: CASSLGHNPGQPQHF
CDR3 DNA: TGCGCCAGCAGCCTAGGCCACAACCCAGGTCAGCCCCAGCATTTT
clone size: -
D gene: -
J gene: TRBJ1-5
V gene: TRBV4-1

CDR3 protein: CASSSGGGTEAFF
CDR3 DNA: TGTGCCAGCAGCTCAGGGGGGGGCACTGAAGCTTTCTTT
clone size: -
D gene: TRBD1
J gene: TRBJ1-1
V gene: TRBV5-6

CDR3 protein: CASRRDRVSDEQFF
CDR3 DNA: TGTGCCAGCAGACGGGACAGGGTGTCCGATGAGCAGTTCTTC
clone size: -
D gene: TRBD1
J gene: TRBJ2-1
V gene: TRBV2